These 26 T cell receptor beta chains share one sample of origin, sequenced in a study of T cell repertoires in cytomegalovirus infection. One entry per CDR3 protein, called by TCRdb with MiXCR from the reads. The sample holds 250,000 to 300,000 distinct CDR3 sequences, roughly 10% seen once. The sample was PBMCs. The source of these receptors is a human donor in good health (CMV status not recorded). Some clones in this sample may be carry-over from other donors' samples.

This clonotype has at least ten counts. This sequence joins TRBV28 and TRBJ2-1; TRBD2 agrees at 8 bases. V lost 6 bases and J lost 10; bases outside the gene matches: 11. Germline V gives CDR1 MDHEN, CDR2 SYDVKM. The CDR3 consists of 14 residues. CDR3 sequence: CASSGLAGLGEQFF. CDR3 nucleotides: TGTGCCAGCAGCGGTCTAGCGGGTCTAGGGGAGCAGTTCTTC.

This clonotype was counted a few times. The V call is TRBV7-6, the J call TRBJ1-6; TRBD1 agrees at 7 bases. V shed 1 base, J shed 8 bases, and the junction held 5 bases outside the gene matches. CDR1 is SGHVS and CDR2 is FNYEAQ in the germline V gene. CDR3 size: 15 residues. The CDR3 nucleotides read TGTGCCAGCAGCTTAGTCCTCCAGGGGGATTCACCCCTCCACTTT. Its translation is CASSLVLQGDSPLHF.

This clonotype was detected ten times or more. J is TRBJ1-5 and V is TRBV6-1, with D possibly being TRBD1 (6 bases). Per the germline V gene, CDR1 is MNHNS and CDR2 is SASEGT. V lost 3 bases and J 11 bases, leaving 20 bases between the germline ends. The CDR3 is 15 residues long. The CDR3 reads CASSDTQGPFVSQHF. The CDR3 DNA reads as TGTGCCAGCAGTGACACTCAGGGGCCGTTTGTGTCCCAGCATTTT.

The table lists this clonotype with many counts. This chain connects TRBV12-3 or TRBV12-4 to TRBJ1-2, with 9 positions matching TRBD1. The CDR3 totals 16 residues. Trimming at V came to 4 bases and at J to 7 bases, leaving 13 bases not matched to a gene. CDR3 amino acids: CASSWAIPGQGGGYTF. In DNA, the CDR3 is TGTGCCAGCAGTTGGGCCATCCCGGGACAGGGTGGTGGCTACACCTTC.

This chain joins TRBV5-6 and TRBJ2-3, with 13 bases lining up with TRBD2. The CDR3 extends over 15 amino acids. The germline CDR1 and CDR2 sequences are SGHDT and YYEEEE. V shed 2 bases and J 4 bases; nucleotides not matched to a gene: 1. The CDR3 is CASSFGTSGADTQYF. The CDR3 nucleotides read TGTGCCAGCAGCTTCGGGACTAGCGGGGCAGATACGCAGTATTTT.

This clonotype was seen more than once but under ten times. The CDR3 protein is CAIARTGADSPLHF. CDR3 sequence (DNA): TGTGCCATCGCCAGGACGGGGGCTGATTCACCCCTCCACTTT. The chain employs TRBV10-3 and TRBJ1-6; D is possibly TRBD1 (6 bases). Germline V gene sequence: CDR1 ENHRY, CDR2 SYGVKD. The CDR3 totals 14 residues. V lost 8 bases to trimming and J lost 8 bases, with 16 bases between them.

This clonotype occurred many times. This chain links TRBV6-2 or TRBV6-3 with TRBJ1-5, with 9 bases lining up with TRBD1. Germline V CDR1 and CDR2: MNHEY, SVGEGT. The V gene end was trimmed by 4 bases and the J gene end by 2 bases; junction bases not matched to a gene: 6. CDR3 length equals 16 residues. DNA for the CDR3: TGTGCCAGCAGTTTTGACAGGGGGGTTGGCAATCAGCCCCAGCATTTT. Protein: CASSFDRGVGNQPQHF.

About this clonotype itself: A single base separates this from a much larger clone, so it may be a read error. This sequence joins TRBV7-2 and TRBJ1-5; the match to TRBD1 covers 10 bases. The CDR3 is 15 residues long. Germline V gene data show CDR1 as SGHTA and CDR2 as FQGNSA. The CDR3 region is CANSFGQGDEQPQHF. The CDR3 DNA is TGTGCCAACAGCTTTGGACAGGGGGACGAACAGCCCCAGCATTTT.

This clonotype appeared many times. This chain uses TRBV7-2 with TRBJ2-7, with 10 bases that match TRBD2. J gave up 1 base and V 0 bases, and 3 bases lay outside the gene matches. Germline V gene sequence: CDR1 SGHTA, CDR2 FQGNSA. This CDR3 is built from 16 residues. CDR3 nucleotides: TGTGCCAGCAGCTTAGCGGGTAGCGGGGGGTCCTACGAGCAGTACTTC. The encoded protein is CASSLAGSGGSYEQYF.

This clonotype occurred once. The chain has TRBV15 and TRBJ2-3; D unclear. Germline CDR1 is LNHNV and CDR2 is YYDKDF (reference sequence). V dropped 1 base and J dropped 3 bases, with 5 bases sitting between them. The CDR3 runs to 13 residues. CDR3 residues: CATSRGLTDTQYF. For the CDR3, the DNA is TGTGCCACCAGCAGAGGCCTTACAGATACGCAGTATTTT.

In this sample, this clonotype turned up a few times. The CDR3, as DNA: TGTGCCAGCAGCATGATGAGGACCCAGTACTTC. Protein product: CASSMMRTQYF. The chain has TRBV28 and TRBJ2-5; D gene ambiguous. V was trimmed by 6 bases and J by 7 bases, leaving 9 bases between them. Germline V gene sequence: CDR1 MDHEN, CDR2 SYDVKM. There are 11 residues in the CDR3.

This clonotype came up a few times. V usage is TRBV6-6 and J usage is TRBJ1-1, with 10 bases lining up with TRBD1. This CDR3 comprises 17 residues. With 2 bases clipped from V and 0 bases from J, the junction kept 6 bases outside the gene matches. The germline V gene encodes CDR1 MNHNY and CDR2 SVGAGI (reference sequence). The CDR3 nucleotides read TGTGCCAGCAGTTACGGGGGACAGGGGCTTTTGAACACTGAAGCTTTCTTT. Protein sequence: CASSYGGQGLLNTEAFF.

V usage is TRBV28 and J usage is TRBJ2-7; 10 bases are a match to TRBD1. V shed 5 bases, J shed 2 bases, and the junction held 9 bases outside the gene matches. The length of the CDR3 is 16 residues. Germline V gene sequence: CDR1 MDHEN, CDR2 SYDVKM. DNA for the CDR3: TGTGCCAGCAGTCCGCAGACAGGGGGCGTAACCTACGAGCAGTACTTC. Translating it yields CASSPQTGGVTYEQYF.

About this clonotype: A much larger clone is a single base away; this may be a read error. The rearrangement links TRBV7-2 to TRBJ2-4; D is unclear. V was cut by 2 bases and J by 0 bases, with 8 bases left in between. The CDR3 totals 15 residues. Germline loops: CDR1 SGHTA, CDR2 FQGNSA. CDR3 protein: CASSLLRSAKNIQYF. CDR3 bases: TGTGCCAGCAGCTTATTGCGTTCAGCCAAAAACATTCAGTACTTC. Using reference TRBV7-2 and TRBJ2-4 for the parts outside the CDR3, the full variable domain is GAGVSQSPSNKVTEKGKDVELRCDPISGHTALYWYRQSLGQGLEFLIYFQGNSAPDKSGLPSDRFSAERTGGSVSTLTIQRTQQEDSAVYLCASSLLRSAKNIQYFGAGTRLSVL.

The V gene is TRBV12-3 or TRBV12-4, the J gene TRBJ1-2; a weak D match, TRBD1 (6 bases). CDR3 size: 14 residues. V was trimmed by 6 bases and J by 8 bases, leaving 19 bases between them. The CDR3 DNA reads TGTGCCAGCAGCCCTGCCAGGGGTGTAAGAGGCTACACCTTC. Translated: CASSPARGVRGYTF.

This clonotype was counted ten times or more. The chain uses TRBV7-2 and TRBJ2-1, with D perhaps being TRBD1 or TRBD2 (6 bases each). In germline, CDR1 is SGHTA, CDR2 FQGNSA. The CDR3 is 16 residues long. The V gene lost 4 bases and the J gene lost 1 base, with 14 bases spanning the gap. This CDR3 reads CASSWGAARSYNEQFF. The CDR3 DNA follows: TGTGCCAGCAGCTGGGGGGCGGCTCGGTCCTACAATGAGCAGTTCTTC. Variable domain in full (rest from reference TRBV7-2 and TRBJ2-1): GAGVSQSPSNKVTEKGKDVELRCDPISGHTALYWYRQSLGQGLEFLIYFQGNSAPDKSGLPSDRFSAERTGGSVSTLTIQRTQQEDSAVYLCASSWGAARSYNEQFFGPGTRLTVL.

This chain uses TRBV29-1 with TRBJ1-5; 8 bases agree with TRBD1. The CDR3 covers 13 residues. J was trimmed by 6 bases and V by 7 bases; bases with no gene match: 8. The germline CDR1 and CDR2 sequences are SQVTM and ANQGSEA. CDR3: CSAMGQAGQPQHF. The CDR3 bases are TGCAGCGCCATGGGACAGGCGGGTCAGCCCCAGCATTTT.

The sample holds a few counts of this clonotype. The V and J genes are TRBV20-1 and TRBJ1-5; TRBD1 is a possible D gene (5 bases). Trimming pared 5 bases from V and 4 bases from J, leaving 15 bases between. Germline CDR1 is DFQATT and CDR2 is SNEGSKA (reference sequence). The CDR3 covers 14 residues. The CDR3 protein is CSAGAGRGNQPQHF. The CDR3 DNA follows: TGCAGTGCTGGGGCAGGGAGAGGGAATCAGCCCCAGCATTTT.

This clonotype was detected ten times or more. Here the CDR3 reads CASRVGWINTEAFF. CDR3 coding DNA: TGTGCCAGCAGGGTAGGCTGGATTAACACTGAAGCTTTCTTT. The chain is built from TRBV11-2 and TRBJ1-1; D not resolved. This CDR3 comprises 14 residues. CDR1 SGHAT and CDR2 FQNNGV come from the germline V gene. V lost 6 bases to trimming and J lost 2 bases, with 13 bases between them. Full variable domain (missing parts from reference TRBV11-2 and TRBJ1-1): EAGVAQSPRYKIIEKRQSVAFWCNPISGHATLYWYQQILGQGPKLLIQFQNNGVVDDSQLPKDRFSAERLKGVDSTLKIQPAKLEDSAVYLCASRVGWINTEAFFGQGTRLTVV.

This clonotype occurred a few times. The chain joins TRBV15 to TRBJ2-5, with 13 bases lining up with TRBD2. The germline V gene encodes CDR1 LNHNV and CDR2 YYDKDF (reference sequence). The CDR3 consists of 16 residues. V was pared by 1 base and J by 3 bases, with 2 bases of the junction left unmatched. CDR3 sequence reads: CATSRGTSGSEETQYF. The CDR3 DNA reads as TGTGCCACCAGCAGAGGGACTAGCGGGAGTGAAGAGACCCAGTACTTC.

This clonotype showed up just a few times. The chain uses TRBV7-8 and TRBJ2-2; TRBD2 is a possible D gene (6 bases). Germline loops: CDR1 SGHVS, CDR2 FQNEAQ. The CDR3 loop spans 17 amino acids. V dropped 3 bases and J dropped 0 bases, with 14 bases sitting between them. The DNA of the CDR3 is TGTGCCAGCAGCTTCCTACCGGGACTTACGAACACCGGGGAGCTGTTTTTT. Amino acid sequence: CASSFLPGLTNTGELFF.

This clonotype was detected many times. The chain joins TRBV6-2 or TRBV6-3 to TRBJ2-1, with D possibly being TRBD1 or TRBD2 (6 bases each). Germline V gives CDR1 MNHEY, CDR2 SVGEGT. The CDR3 is 15 amino acids. V gave up 5 bases and J gave up 0 bases, with 11 bases separating them. The CDR3 here is CASSSGGPSYNEQFF. CDR3 nucleotides: TGTGCCAGCAGTAGTGGGGGGCCCTCCTACAATGAGCAGTTCTTC.

This clonotype was counted many times. The CDR3 is CASSIAGATNEKLFF. As DNA, the CDR3 is TGTGCCAGTAGTATCGCAGGTGCAACTAATGAAAAACTGTTTTTT. The chain joins TRBV19 to TRBJ1-4; D uncertain. CDR1 is LNHDA and CDR2 is SQIVND in the germline V gene (reference sequence). V lost 3 bases and J 0 bases, leaving 8 bases between the germline ends. The CDR3 contains 15 residues.

At least ten counts were recorded for this clonotype. J is TRBJ1-5 and V is TRBV27, with D maybe TRBD1 (6 bases). Germline CDR1 MNHEY, CDR2 SMNVEV (reference sequence). CDR3 length equals 16 residues. The germline V and J ends were trimmed by 5 bases and 1 base, with 15 bases remaining between them. The CDR3 coding sequence is TGTGCCAGCAGTATGGTCGGGGGCGGGAGCAATCAGCCCCAGCATTTT. It is translated as CASSMVGGGSNQPQHF.

This clonotype was detected ten times or more. The chain carries TRBV7-9 and TRBJ2-1; TRBD1 agrees at 7 bases. This CDR3 region has 15 residues. Per germline, CDR1 SEHNR and CDR2 FQNEAQ (reference sequence). Unmatched junction bases numbered 10, after V lost 5 bases and J lost 6 bases. The CDR3 nucleotides read TGTGCCAGCAGCAAAGGGACAGTCGAGGGCAATGAGCAGTTCTTC. Translation: CASSKGTVEGNEQFF.

The chain couples TRBV6-2 or TRBV6-3 to TRBJ2-1; 7 bases are a match to TRBD2. Trimming cost V 2 bases and J 0 bases; bases outside gene matches: 4. This CDR3 has 16 amino acids. Germline V gene sequence: CDR1 MNHEY, CDR2 SVGEGT. The DNA for the CDR3 is TGTGCCAGCAGTTACGGGCTAGCGGACTCCTACAATGAGCAGTTCTTC. It translates to CASSYGLADSYNEQFF.